The rows below give T cell receptor beta chains drawn from one sample of a study of cytomegalovirus exposure and HLA in healthy donors. Produced via immunoSEQ multiplex PCR; TCRdb's table is partial and in-frame only. Among 55,000 to 70,000 clones, about four fifths were seen once, and the ten largest hold roughly 5.2%. Sequenced sample: PBMCs. These receptors came from a woman between 25 and 40 years old in good health and CMV-seronegative. CDR3s include the opening cysteine and the closing phenylalanine or tryptophan. A D gene is named only where the DNA matches it firmly. The size of a clone is reported for some rows only, either as once, few or many, or as a class for expanded clones.

D: TRBD2
V: TRBV6-5
size: -
J: TRBJ2-3
DNA: TGTGCCAGCAGCCCCGGACTAGCGGGAGCAGATACGCAGTATTTT
CDR3: CASSPGLAGADTQYF

D: -
V: TRBV5-1
size: -
J: TRBJ2-3
DNA: TGCGCCAGCAGCTTGAGTAGCAGGGCTAGCACAGATACGCAGTATTTT
CDR3: CASSLSSRASTDTQYF

D: -
V: TRBV4-2
size: few
J: TRBJ2-6
DNA: TGTGCCAGCAGCCAGCCGGGACTGCCAGTTTCTGGGGCCAACGTCCTGACTTTC
CDR3: CASSQPGLPVSGANVLTF

D: TRBD1
V: TRBV5-1
size: -
J: TRBJ2-3
DNA: TGCGCCAGCAGCCGTCCCGGGACAGGGGTTCTAGCAACAGATACGCAGTATTTT
CDR3: CASSRPGTGVLATDTQYF

D: -
V: TRBV6-6
size: -
J: TRBJ1-3
DNA: TGTGCCAGCAGGCTCGAAGGGGTTCCTGGAAACACCATATATTTT
CDR3: CASRLEGVPGNTIYF

D: -
V: TRBV6-5
size: -
J: TRBJ2-1
DNA: TGTGCCAGCAGTTTGACAGGAAATGAGCAGTTCTTC
CDR3: CASSLTGNEQFF

D: -
V: TRBV27
size: -
J: TRBJ1-4
DNA: TGTGCCAGCAGTCGGAATGACAGACCTAATGAAAAACTGTTTTTT
CDR3: CASSRNDRPNEKLFF

D: TRBD1
V: TRBV5-1
size: -
J: TRBJ2-2
DNA: TGCGCCAGCCGAACAGGGGGCGAAAGCACCGGGGAGCTGTTTTTT
CDR3: CASRTGGESTGELFF

D: -
V: TRBV5-8
size: -
J: TRBJ1-5
DNA: TGTGCCAGCAGCTTGGTGGCAGACTATAGCAATCAGCCCCAGCATTTT
CDR3: CASSLVADYSNQPQHF

D: -
V: TRBV21-1
size: -
J: TRBJ1-1
DNA: TGTGCCAGCAGCAAATTCCCTATTCCGGGACACTTGAACACTGAAGCTTTCTTT
CDR3: CASSKFPIPGHLNTEAFF

D: TRBD2
V: TRBV29-1
size: -
J: TRBJ2-5
DNA: TGCAGCGCAGGACTAGCGGGATTCGCAGAGACCCAGTACTTC
CDR3: CSAGLAGFAETQYF

D: -
V: TRBV18
size: -
J: TRBJ2-7
DNA: TGTGCCAGCTCACCACCTCGGGTGGGTGACGAGCAGTACTTC
CDR3: CASSPPRVGDEQYF

D: -
V: TRBV29-1
size: few
J: TRBJ2-2
DNA: TGCAGCGTTGGCCAGATGGGGCACACCGGGGAGCTGTTTTTT
CDR3: CSVGQMGHTGELFF

D: -
V: TRBV4-2
size: -
J: TRBJ2-7
DNA: TGTGCCAGCAGCCAAGATGCGCGGGCCCGAGCCTACGAGCAGTACTTC
CDR3: CASSQDARARAYEQYF

D: TRBD1
V: TRBV18
size: once
J: TRBJ1-2
DNA: TGTGCCAGCTCACCATCAGATGCAGGGGGCCGTGGCTACACCTTC
CDR3: CASSPSDAGGRGYTF

D: -
V: TRBV7-8
size: -
J: TRBJ2-7
DNA: TGTGCCAGCAGCCCGTACCCAGGGGTCAACGAGCAGTACTTC
CDR3: CASSPYPGVNEQYF

D: -
V: TRBV5-6
size: -
J: TRBJ1-6
DNA: TGTGCCAGCAGCTACAGGCTCTTTAATTCACCCCTCCACTTT
CDR3: CASSYRLFNSPLHF

D: -
V: TRBV5-1
size: -
J: TRBJ2-2
DNA: TGCGCCAGCAGTCCACTCTCGGGGGAGCTGTTTTTT
CDR3: CASSPLSGELFF

D: TRBD2
V: TRBV10-1
size: -
J: TRBJ2-3
DNA: TGCGCCAACCTCCTAGCGGGAGAGGTGTCGGATACGCAGTATTTT
CDR3: CANLLAGEVSDTQYF

D: TRBD2
V: TRBV5-1
size: -
J: TRBJ2-7
DNA: TGCGCCAGCAGCATTGCGGGGACTACCTACGAGCAGTACTTC
CDR3: CASSIAGTTYEQYF

D: TRBD1
V: TRBV2
size: -
J: TRBJ2-7
DNA: TGTGCCGGAGGACAGGGGTTATCCTACGAGCAGTACTTC
CDR3: CAGGQGLSYEQYF

D: -
V: TRBV15
size: -
J: TRBJ1-2
DNA: TGTGCCACCAGCAGGGCTACAGGGAGGGCGGGCTACACCTTC
CDR3: CATSRATGRAGYTF

D: TRBD1
V: TRBV19
size: -
J: TRBJ2-1
DNA: TGTGCCAGTAGTCGGGACAGGGGGCAAGACAATGAGCAGTTCTTC
CDR3: CASSRDRGQDNEQFF

D: TRBD2
V: TRBV27
size: -
J: TRBJ2-1
DNA: TGTGCCAGCAGTTTAACTAGCGGGAGCAATGAGCAGTTCTTC
CDR3: CASSLTSGSNEQFF

D: TRBD1
V: TRBV7-2
size: -
J: TRBJ2-6
DNA: TGTGCCAGCAGGACAGGGGGAGGGGCCAACGTCCTGACTTTC
CDR3: CASRTGGGANVLTF

D: -
V: TRBV7-9
size: -
J: TRBJ1-5
DNA: TGTGCCAGCAGCTCCACAGGGACATGGAATCAGCCCCAGCATTTT
CDR3: CASSSTGTWNQPQHF

D: -
V: TRBV27
size: -
J: TRBJ1-2
DNA: TGTGCCAGCAGTTTAAAGGCCTCAGGGAACTATGGCTACACCTTC
CDR3: CASSLKASGNYGYTF

D: TRBD2
V: TRBV7-7
size: -
J: TRBJ2-2
DNA: TGTGCTAGCAGCTTTAGGCTAGCGGGAGTTGAGGGCACCGGGGAGCTGTTTTTT
CDR3: CASSFRLAGVEGTGELFF

D: -
V: TRBV11-2
size: -
J: TRBJ2-1
DNA: TGTGCCAGCAGCTTAGACTTATACAATGAGCAGTTCTTC
CDR3: CASSLDLYNEQFF

D: TRBD2
V: TRBV13
size: -
J: TRBJ2-6
DNA: TGTGCCAGCAGCTTAGCGGCAGGGGGACTAGCGGGCTCCCTCCCCGGGGCCAACGTCCTGACTTTC
CDR3: CASSLAAGGLAGSLPGANVLTF

D: -
V: TRBV7-5
size: -
J: TRBJ2-4
DNA: TGTGTCAGAAGCTTCCGGACTAGCGGGAGATACTTAGCCAAAAACATTCAGTACTTC
CDR3: CVRSFRTSGRYLAKNIQYF

D: TRBD1
V: TRBV5-1
size: -
J: TRBJ1-3
DNA: TGCGCCAGCAGCCTGCAAACAGGGGGCTTTGGAAACACCATATATTTT
CDR3: CASSLQTGGFGNTIYF

D: -
V: TRBV7-9
size: -
J: TRBJ2-7
DNA: TGTTCCAGCAAAAGCAGGCCGGCCTACGAGCAGTACTTC
CDR3: CSSKSRPAYEQYF

D: TRBD1
V: TRBV7-9
size: few
J: TRBJ2-3
DNA: TGTGCCAGCACCGTAGGGGACCCCGGGACAGGGGGTCCCACAGATACGCAGTATTTT
CDR3: CASTVGDPGTGGPTDTQYF

D: -
V: TRBV10-3
size: -
J: TRBJ2-7
DNA: TGTGCCATCAGTGCCATGTCCTACTCCTACGAGCAGTACTTC
CDR3: CAISAMSYSYEQYF

D: -
V: TRBV15
size: -
J: TRBJ1-2
DNA: TGTGCCACCAGCAGAGAGGGGGGAGGGGGCTATGGCTACACCTTC
CDR3: CATSREGGGGYGYTF

D: -
V: TRBV16
size: once
J: TRBJ1-1
DNA: TGTGCCAGCAGCCAAGGACTGCCCGGAGCTTTCTTT
CDR3: CASSQGLPGAFF

D: TRBD2
V: TRBV5-4
size: -
J: TRBJ2-1
DNA: TGTGCCAGCAGCTTGAATAGCGGGATGTACAATGAGCAGTTCTTC
CDR3: CASSLNSGMYNEQFF

D: -
V: TRBV4-2
size: -
J: TRBJ2-2
DNA: TGTGCCAGCAGCGGGGTTCTAGCCTCCACCGGGGAGCTGTTTTTT
CDR3: CASSGVLASTGELFF

D: TRBD2
V: TRBV7-2
size: once
J: TRBJ2-5
DNA: TGTGCCAGCAGCTTAGCAGTAGCGGGAGCGAAAGAGACCCAGTACTTC
CDR3: CASSLAVAGAKETQYF

D: -
V: TRBV10-3
size: few
J: TRBJ2-2
DNA: TGTGCCATCAGTGGAACATGGGGGGACACCGGGGAGCTGTTTTTT
CDR3: CAISGTWGDTGELFF

D: -
V: TRBV25-1
size: -
J: TRBJ1-1
DNA: TGTGCCAGCAGCCAGGGGACTATGAACACTGAAGCTTTCTTT
CDR3: CASSQGTMNTEAFF